A single sample is the source of the 24 T cell receptor beta chains below, sequenced in a study of CD8 T cells in ankylosing spondylitis. TCRdb recomputed calls from the 5' RACE reads with MiXCR, one row per CDR3 protein. The data show 200,000 to 250,000 distinct CDR3 sequences, around 6.6% seen once. Study-wide points: Made up of under 10 highly homologous variants, a TCR beta motif appeared characteristic of ankylosing spondylitis blood.

These receptors are not linked to any known antigen. Material: blood, either unsorted or a sorted T cell fraction (not recorded which). The source of these receptors is a male donor with ankylosing spondylitis.

This clonotype came up a few times. This sequence joins TRBV11-2 and TRBJ2-3; a possible D gene is TRBD1 (6 bases). CDR1 is SGHAT, CDR2 FQNNGV, per germline. Deletions cut 4 bases from V and 3 bases from J, with 17 bases between. The CDR3 has 16 residues. CDR3 region: CASSWGLRFGTDTQYF. In DNA, the CDR3 is TGTGCCAGCAGCTGGGGGCTGAGATTCGGGACAGATACGCAGTATTTT.

CDR3 in DNA: TGTGCCAGCAGCCACGGCACACCTGAAGCTTTCTTT. Its protein product is CASSHGTPEAFF. The chain is built from TRBV7-9 and TRBJ1-1; no clear D gene. This CDR3 has 12 amino acids. Germline V CDR1 and CDR2: SEHNR, FQNEAQ (reference sequence). V was shortened by 5 bases and J by 6 bases, with 10 bases between the two germline ends.

The table lists this clonotype with a few counts. This rearrangement joins TRBV4-2 to TRBJ2-3; maybe TRBD2 (7 bases). V was trimmed by 2 bases and J by 4 bases, leaving 13 bases between them. This CDR3 is 15 amino acids long. Germline V gives CDR1 LGHNA, CDR2 YNFKEQ. The CDR3 coding sequence is TGTGCCAGCAGCCAAACAAGGGGGGGGTCAGATACGCAGTATTTT. Translated, it gives CASSQTRGGSDTQYF.

This clonotype was observed many times. The rearrangement uses TRBV3-1 and TRBJ2-5; TRBD1 matches 9 bases. The CDR3 has 15 amino acids. The germline V gene has CDR1 LGHDT and CDR2 YNNKEL (reference sequence). Unmatched junction bases numbered 8, after V lost 6 bases and J lost 3 bases. Here the CDR3 DNA reads TGTGCCAGCAGTCGACAGGGGGAGTTTGAAGAGACCCAGTACTTC. It specifies CASSRQGEFEETQYF.

Concerning this clonotype itself: The junction departs from germline at one end; a sequencing error may be responsible. This rearrangement joins TRBV7-6 to TRBJ2-5; 12 bases match TRBD1. The CDR3 has 15 amino acids. In germline, CDR1 is SGHVS, CDR2 FNYEAQ. This chain's CDR3 is CTSSSRDRGLETQYF. As DNA, the CDR3 is TGTACCAGCAGCTCCCGGGACAGGGGGCTAGAGACCCAGTACTTC. The variable domain in full, with the rest retrieved from reference TRBV7-6 and TRBJ2-5, is GAGVSQSPRYKVTKRGQDVALRCDPISGHVSLYWYRQALGQGPEFLTYFNYEAQQDKSGLPNDRFSAERPEGSISTLTIQRTEQRDSAMYRCTSSSRDRGLETQYFGPGTRLLVL.

In this sample, this clonotype turned up many times. The V call is TRBV5-1, the J call TRBJ2-1, with a tentative D call TRBD1 (6 bases). The germline gives CDR1 SGHRS, CDR2 YFSETQ. The CDR3 extends over 12 amino acids. V gave up 4 bases and J gave up 9 bases, with 11 bases separating them. CDR3: CASSGRGGEQFF. DNA for the CDR3: TGCGCCAGCAGCGGCAGGGGTGGTGAGCAGTTCTTC.

V is TRBV4-3 and J is TRBJ1-1; no clear D. The V end was cut by 2 bases, the J end by 5 bases, with 18 bases between. From germline, CDR1 is LGHNA and CDR2 YSLEER. The CDR3 spans 16 residues. The CDR3, as DNA: TGCGCCAGCAGCCAAAACCCGACCCAATACGGGACTGAAGCTTTCTTT. Translation gives CASSQNPTQYGTEAFF.

This clonotype was recorded many times. This chain links TRBV6-5 with TRBJ2-1, with TRBD2 identical over 8 bases. From germline, CDR1 is MNHEY and CDR2 SVGAGI. J was trimmed by 0 bases and V by 2 bases; bases with no gene match: 3. This CDR3 has 16 amino acids. CDR3 bases: TGTGCCAGCAGTTACCCTCTAGCGGGCTCCTACAATGAGCAGTTCTTC. Translating gives CASSYPLAGSYNEQFF.

This clonotype was detected ten times or more. The chain is built from TRBV25-1 and TRBJ1-6; D remains ambiguous. Deletions cut 3 bases from V and 6 bases from J, with 6 bases between. The germline V gene encodes CDR1 MGHDK and CDR2 SYGVNS. The CDR3 totals 13 residues. CDR3 sequence: CASSDLFNSPLHF. The CDR3 coding sequence is TGTGCCAGCAGTGACCTTTTTAATTCACCCCTCCACTTT. Full variable domain (missing parts from reference TRBV25-1 and TRBJ1-6): EADIYQTPRYLVIGTGKKITLECSQTMGHDKMYWYQQDPGMELHLIHYSYGVNSTEKGDLSSESTVSRIRTEHFPLTLESARPSHTSQYLCASSDLFNSPLHFGNGTRLTVT.

This clonotype has a count of ten or more. The rearrangement joins TRBV20-1 to TRBJ2-7; D remains unclear. Germline V gene sequence: CDR1 DFQATT, CDR2 SNEGSKA (reference sequence). The V end lost 0 bases, the J end lost 2 bases, and 14 bases lay between the germline ends. The CDR3 spans 15 residues. The CDR3 sequence is CSARDTEDITYEQYF. As DNA, the CDR3 is TGCAGTGCTAGAGATACGGAAGACATAACCTACGAGCAGTACTTC.

This chain connects TRBV7-9 to TRBJ1-2; D ambiguous. Between the trimmed V and J ends, which lost 6 bases and 6 bases, there was a span of 14 bases. The germline gives CDR1 SEHNR, CDR2 FQNEAQ (reference sequence). The CDR3 runs to 13 residues. The CDR3: CASRLKADDGYTF. CDR3 coding DNA: TGTGCCAGCAGACTAAAGGCAGATGATGGCTACACCTTC.

There are a few counts of this clonotype. The rearrangement uses TRBV20-1 and TRBJ1-3; D is possibly TRBD1 (5 bases). CDR1 is DFQATT and CDR2 is SNEGSKA in the germline V gene (reference sequence). Trimming pared 8 bases from V and 7 bases from J, leaving 18 bases between. The CDR3 has 13 residues. The DNA for the CDR3 is TGCAGTCCCGAGGAGCGGGGGACGAACACCATATATTTT. Translating it yields CSPEERGTNTIYF.

This clonotype was counted at least ten times. The chain employs TRBV7-9 and TRBJ2-1, with 9 bases fitting TRBD1. The CDR3 totals 16 residues. Germline values: CDR1 SEHNR, CDR2 FQNEAQ (reference sequence). V shed 4 bases and J 2 bases; nucleotides not matched to a gene: 6. The CDR3 loop is CASSSQGAHPYNEQFF. CDR3 bases: TGTGCCAGCAGCTCACAGGGGGCCCATCCCTACAATGAGCAGTTCTTC.

This clonotype was picked up many times. The chain carries TRBV7-9 and TRBJ1-3, with D unclear. Trimming removed 5 bases from V and 1 base from J, with 12 bases in between. This CDR3 comprises 15 residues. Looked up from germline, CDR1 is SEHNR and CDR2 is FQNEAQ (reference sequence). CDR3: CASSPSRTSGNTIYF. The CDR3 DNA sequence: TGTGCCAGCAGCCCGAGCCGAACTTCTGGAAACACCATATATTTT.

This clonotype was seen ten or more times. The V gene is TRBV4-3, the J gene TRBJ2-7; 7 bases line up with TRBD2. CDR3 length: 15 residues. Germline V gives CDR1 LGHNA, CDR2 YSLEER. Trimming took 4 bases from V and 2 from J; bases not matched to a gene: 8. The CDR3 loop reads CASSPSAAGPYEQYF. CDR3 sequence (DNA): TGCGCCAGCAGCCCGTCTGCAGCGGGACCCTACGAGCAGTACTTC.

This clonotype was counted only a few times. This chain connects TRBV4-3 to TRBJ1-1, with 8 bases aligning to TRBD1. Germline V gives CDR1 LGHNA, CDR2 YSLEER. With 0 bases clipped from V and 3 bases from J, the junction kept 9 bases outside the gene matches. The CDR3 is 17 residues long. The CDR3 coding sequence is TGCGCCAGCAGCCAAGATGGAGCGACAGGGGAATACACTGAAGCTTTCTTT. It encodes CASSQDGATGEYTEAFF.

This clonotype was detected many times. The chain employs TRBV5-5 and TRBJ2-1; D call uncertain. In germline, CDR1 is SGHKS, CDR2 YYEKEE (reference sequence). Trimming stripped 4 bases from V and 8 bases from J, with 10 bases between. The CDR3 sequence is 12 residues long. The CDR3 spells CASSRRPDEQFF. CDR3 nucleotides: TGTGCCAGCAGCCGACGACCCGATGAGCAGTTCTTC.

The table lists this clonotype with many counts. J is TRBJ1-2 and V is TRBV29-1, with no clear D. Germline values: CDR1 SQVTM, CDR2 ANQGSEA. The CDR3 runs to 14 residues. V lost 6 bases and J 4 bases, leaving 18 bases between the germline ends. The CDR3 sequence: CSVASGWVLYGYTF. Here the CDR3 DNA reads TGCAGCGTCGCTTCTGGCTGGGTCCTCTATGGCTACACCTTC.

This clonotype came up many times. This chain links TRBV5-1 with TRBJ1-1; D is uncertain. In germline, CDR1 is SGHRS, CDR2 YFSETQ. This CDR3 is built from 15 residues. Trimming took off 0 bases at V and 3 bases at J, with 12 bases between the two ends. The DNA for the CDR3 is TGCGCCAGCAGCTTGGCCGGCATGATGGACACTGAAGCTTTCTTT. This sequence encodes CASSLAGMMDTEAFF.

Many counts were recorded for this clonotype. The chain recombines TRBV25-1 with TRBJ2-7, with D uncertain. The CDR3 runs to 10 residues. In germline, CDR1 is MGHDK, CDR2 SYGVNS. The ends were cut back, 4 bases at V and 6 bases at J, with 4 bases in the middle. The CDR3 DNA reads as TGTGCCAGCAGTGGTCGCGAGCAGTACTTC. It encodes CASSGREQYF.

This clonotype was seen at least ten times. The rearrangement uses TRBV20-1 and TRBJ1-1; D not certain. CDR1 is DFQATT, CDR2 SNEGSKA, per germline (reference sequence). The V end was cut by 0 bases, the J end by 1 base, with 6 bases between. The CDR3 consists of 13 residues. The CDR3 DNA sequence: TGCAGTGCTAGAGACATACAGAACACTGAAGCTTTCTTT. It translates to CSARDIQNTEAFF.

The DNA for the CDR3 is TGTGCCAGCGGGGACAGGCGGAGCGGGGAGCTGTTTTTT. Its translation is CASGDRRSGELFF. The J gene is TRBJ2-2, the V gene TRBV6-1; 8 bases are shared with TRBD1. Looked up from germline, CDR1 is MNHNS and CDR2 is SASEGT. Germline trimming cut 8 bases from V and 7 bases from J; bases unmatched to any gene: 6. The CDR3 is 13 residues long.

This clonotype has a count of ten or more. V is TRBV25-1 and J is TRBJ1-1; no definite D call. This CDR3 is built from 13 residues. Germline V gene sequence: CDR1 MGHDK, CDR2 SYGVNS. V lost 5 bases and J lost 4, with 11 bases in between. The CDR3 DNA is TGTGCCAGCAGTCACCAAGGAAGCACTGAAGCTTTCTTT. This translates into CASSHQGSTEAFF.

The genes are TRBV7-6 and TRBJ2-5; D not resolved. This CDR3 is built from 13 residues. Trimming cost V 7 bases and J 2 bases, with 11 bases left between them. Germline V gene sequence: CDR1 SGHVS, CDR2 FNYEAQ. CDR3 region: CASNYDSQETQYF. The DNA for the CDR3 is TGTGCCAGCAACTATGATTCTCAAGAGACCCAGTACTTC.